This T cell receptor beta chain was profiled in a study of neoadjuvant anti-PD-1 for oral cavity cancer (TCRdb year 2021). Some background on the complete study: Before curative-intent surgical resection, most patients were given three to four biweekly doses of nivolumab at 3 mg/kg. Under RECIST 1.1, a patient counted as a responder if showing complete response, partial response or stable disease, and as a non-responder if showing progression. For patients who did not progress, a fourth nivolumab dose was given around day 43, followed by definitive surgical resection on days 50-56. The parent correlative cohort included some twelve patients, with an approximately 33% response rate.

Sample time point, as interpreted from the label and publication: after neoadjuvant nivolumab, at surgical resection. Patients had been newly diagnosed with stage II-IVA oral cavity squamous cell carcinoma, and no prior systemic or radiation treatment had been given to the patients. Everyone in the cohort had locally advanced, HPV-negative oral cavity squamous cell carcinoma. The samples were drawn from a longitudinal correlative study tied to a single-arm phase II trial testing neoadjuvant nivolumab in oral cavity squamous cell carcinoma. Genomic DNA-based TCRbeta sequencing was performed on subject-matched pre- and post-treatment PBMCs and tumors from three responders and three non-responders. The Maxwell RSC DNA from Tissue kit was used to isolate genomic DNA from tumor tissue. General conclusions and limits of the study: Greater tumor shrinkage was correlated with larger post-treatment sizes of preexisting intratumoral clones, suggesting that expansion of preexisting clones contributed to response. Only a few patients per response group were included in the TCR analyses, and larger cohorts for validation were called for by the authors. Higher pretreatment blood Treg/Th17 ratios correlated with higher pretreatment blood TCRbeta clonality and lower post-treatment tumor TCRbeta clonality.

Tumor libraries used mostly about 4.8 ug of input genomic DNA for survey sequencing, with two replicates per sample. The immunoSEQ hsTCRbeta kit was used to prepare TCRbeta libraries according to the manufacturer's instructions. Sequencing of the completed libraries took place using an Illumina NovaSeq 6000 S4 flow cell after they had been pooled to about 3 nM. Regarding the original processing steps: Raw data preprocessing and quality control were performed with the immunoSEQ Analyzer. The analysis was limited to productive rearrangements, and each clonotype was defined by a unique CDR3 amino acid sequence. Repertoire clonality was estimated as the Gini-Simpson index, which was calculated using the R package tcR. Student's t test was used to compare Gini indices, while Pearson correlation assessed associations with tumor size change. What TCRdb holds here is the immuneACCESS table cut down to in-frame rearrangements. Part of the clones is not present; checked against another copy, under half of the missing clones reflect an unresolved V gene, and the others are unexplained. V and J calls and clone size are copied from that table; D and trimming were computed from the DNA. A total of tens of thousands of clones appear in this sample, more than 35% of them only once. The ten most abundant clones make up more than 15% of the sample.

A remark on this clone: The specificity of this receptor is unknown. Base qualities are not recorded, but no much larger clone differs from it by a single base.

According to the germline V gene (reference sequence), CDR1 reads MNHEY and CDR2 reads SMNVEV. Counted from cysteine to phenylalanine, this CDR3 has 14 amino acids. Only the CDR3 part of the read is kept: 42 bases, read in frame from the first base. V is pared back by 5 bases and J by 4 bases, with 14 bases lying between the germline termini. The TCR comes from a person aged 35-79 years with oral cavity squamous cell carcinoma. Recombination connected TRBV27 to TRBJ2-5; the D region possibly corresponds to TRBD1 (6 bases align). Here the sequenced sample was tumor tissue, taken after nivolumab (anti-PD-1) treatment. The nucleotides read TGTGCCAGCAGTCAGGGGAGAAGAGGAGAGACCCAGTACTTC. Translated, this is CASSQGRRGETQYF.